This paragraph covers one T cell receptor beta chain sequence. The data were obtained in a study of blood T cell repertoires in COVID-19. Overall study: Acute-phase and convalescent COVID-19 samples originated in the United States, Italy and Spain.

Trimming pared 5 bases from V and 0 bases from J, leaving 11 bases between. The CDR3 totals 14 residues. The germline CDR1 and CDR2 sequences are SGHRS and YFSETQ. Assay: immunoSEQ multiplex PCR; the TCRdb copy retains only in-frame clones and omits some. The sample holds 330,000 or so clones, about nine tenths seen once. The J gene is TRBJ1-2, the V gene TRBV5-1; the D is unclear. The sample consisted of PBMCs or T cells enriched from blood (not recorded which). The TCR was taken from a woman in her 30s who had been exposed to COVID-19. The CDR3 spells CASSRGQTNYGYTF. The CDR3 DNA follows: TGCGCCAGCAGTCGAGGGCAAACTAACTATGGCTACACCTTC.